The present entry profiles one T cell receptor (beta chain) with its context. What it binds is not known. This sample includes further DNA sequences coding for the same CDR3. Trimming stripped 6 bases from V and 0 bases from J, with 2 bases between. In germline, CDR1 is SNHLY, CDR2 FYNNEI. The CDR3 has 11 amino acids. The data belong to a study of PD-1 blockade in classical Hodgkin lymphoma. Study outcomes and limitations: Patients starting nivolumab less than 1 year after ASCT had lower diversity and were excluded from later analyses.

Measured with immunoSEQ multiplex PCR; TCRdb has only the in-frame clones, and not every one. This repertoire shows tens of thousands of clones, 80% found once; its top ten account for about 19%. Regarding time point: cycle 4 day 1 (C4D1), after more than five weeks of nivolumab. All patients relapsed after autologous stem cell transplantation, and brentuximab vedotin exposure varied. The rearrangement uses TRBV2 and TRBJ1-1; the D is unclear. The material sequenced was peripheral blood mononuclear cells (PBMCs), taken before the fourth cycle of nivolumab. The clonotype comes from a human donor with classical Hodgkin lymphoma. CDR3 region: CASSLNTEAFF. The CDR3 DNA sequence: TGTGCCAGCAGCCTGAACACTGAAGCTTTCTTT.